A single sample is the source of the 2 T cell receptor beta chains below, sequenced in a study of CD8+CD57+ T cells in acquired aplastic anemia. CD8+CD57+ cell expansion, shown by flow cytometry, had occurred in the patients selected for sequencing. CDR3 and TCR beta VDJ profiling relied on genomic DNA as the template. A single record per CDR3 protein comes from TCRdb applying MiXCR to the reads. The sample records 75,000 to 80,000 distinct CDR3 sequences, roughly three quarters being singletons. The specimen sequenced was sorted CD4+, CD8+, or CD8+CD57+ T cells (not recorded which) from PBMCs. These TCRs come from a human donor with aplastic anemia.

This chain joins TRBV6-1 and TRBJ1-2, with D possibly TRBD1 on 5 matching bases. From germline, CDR1 is MNHNS and CDR2 SASEGT. The V end was cut by 6 bases, the J end by 8 bases, with 25 bases between. This CDR3 region has 16 residues. CDR3 nucleotides: TGTGCCAGCAGGTCACTCTTAAGGGGAGAGTACTCGGGCTACACCTTC. Its translation: CASRSLLRGEYSGYTF.

The chain carries TRBV7-2 and TRBJ1-2, with D possibly TRBD1 on 6 matching bases. The CDR3 has 14 amino acids. Germline lookup yields CDR1 SGHTA and CDR2 FQGNSA. Between the trimmed V and J ends, which lost 3 bases and 0 bases, there was a span of 8 bases. In nucleotides, the CDR3 is TGTGCCAGCAGCTTCCGGACAGCTAACTATGGCTACACCTTC. Its protein product is CASSFRTANYGYTF. Complete variable domain (other parts from reference TRBV7-2 and TRBJ1-2): GAGVSQSPSNKVTEKGKDVELRCDPISGHTALYWYRQSLGQGLEFLIYFQGNSAPDKSGLPSDRFSAERTGGSVSTLTIQRTQQEDSAVYLCASSFRTANYGYTFGSGTRLTVV.